The 17 T cell receptor beta chains below all came from one sample that was sequenced in a study of T cell responses to AZD1222 COVID-19 vaccine. Repertoires were generated with immunoSEQ multiplex PCR, while TCRdb's copy carries only in-frame clones and drops some. The sample carries 150,000 or so clones, 94% recorded once. This sample comprised peripheral blood, obtained 28 days after the second AZD1222 dose. These receptors originate from an adult who received the AZD1222 COVID-19 vaccine.

The chain combines TRBV5-1 with TRBJ1-2; 10 bases are shared with TRBD1. Per the germline V gene, CDR1 is SGHRS and CDR2 is YFSETQ. Trimming cost V 3 bases and J 8 bases; bases outside gene matches: 4. The CDR3 covers 13 residues. The chain's CDR3 is CASSSGQGEGYTF. The CDR3 DNA reads TGCGCCAGCAGCTCTGGACAGGGGGAAGGCTACACCTTC.

This chain connects TRBV6-1 to TRBJ1-2; 7 bases map to TRBD1. Germline CDR1 MNHNS, CDR2 SASEGT. J was trimmed by 7 bases and V by 2 bases; bases with no gene match: 7. This CDR3 is built from 14 residues. CDR3 bases: TGTGCCAGCAGTGAACTGGCAGGGGGGTTTGGCTACACCTTC. It codes for CASSELAGGFGYTF.

The J gene is TRBJ1-2, the V gene TRBV24-1; D gene uncertain. The CDR3 contains 13 residues. CDR1 is KGHDR, CDR2 SFDVKD, per germline. The V and J ends lost 6 bases and 0 bases respectively, with 7 bases between them. The CDR3 coding sequence is TGTGCCACCAGTAATACAGCTAACTATGGCTACACCTTC. Amino acid sequence: CATSNTANYGYTF.

The chain links TRBV7-3 to TRBJ2-3, with 9 bases fitting TRBD2. The V segment lost 5 bases and the J segment 4 bases; nucleotides outside the gene matches: 10. In germline, CDR1 is SGHTA, CDR2 FQGTGA. The CDR3 totals 16 residues. CDR3 sequence: CASSPRGGGIADTQYF. The CDR3 region has the DNA TGTGCCAGCAGCCCCCGCGGGGGGGGTATCGCAGATACGCAGTATTTT.

The chain links TRBV5-1 to TRBJ1-1; possible D gene TRBD1, 5 bases. There are 14 residues in the CDR3. Deletions cut 0 bases from V and 6 bases from J, with 12 bases between. Germline V CDR1 and CDR2: SGHRS, YFSETQ. This CDR3 reads CASSLGQGNSEAFF. The CDR3, as DNA: TGCGCCAGCAGCTTGGGGCAGGGCAACTCTGAAGCTTTCTTT.

The rearrangement joins TRBV7-8 to TRBJ2-2; TRBD2 matches 13 bases. The CDR3 extends over 19 amino acids. Germline CDR1 reads SGHVS; CDR2 reads FQNEAQ. The V segment lost 1 base and the J segment 3 bases; nucleotides outside the gene matches: 8. Here the CDR3 DNA reads TGTGCCAGCAGCTTAGTACTAGCGGGAGGGGTCCGGGACACCGGGGAGCTGTTTTTT. Translated, it gives CASSLVLAGGVRDTGELFF.

The chain employs TRBV28 and TRBJ1-2; 10 bases are shared with TRBD1. The CDR3 is made up of 16 amino acids. The germline gives CDR1 MDHEN, CDR2 SYDVKM. V gave up 7 bases and J gave up 2 bases; unmatched junction bases: 10. CDR3 loop: CASNPGQGLRNYGYTF. Here the CDR3 DNA reads TGTGCCAGCAACCCGGGACAGGGGTTACGGAACTATGGCTACACCTTC.

The rearrangement links TRBV27 to TRBJ2-7; a weak D match, TRBD2 (6 bases). Germline V gives CDR1 MNHEY, CDR2 SMNVEV (reference sequence). V was cut by 3 bases and J by 1 base, with 13 bases left in between. CDR3 size: 15 residues. CDR3 in DNA: TGTGCCAGCAGTTTGAAGGAGGGAAGGTCCTACGAGCAGTACTTC. Amino acid sequence: CASSLKEGRSYEQYF.

The rearrangement joins TRBV29-1 to TRBJ1-2; D may be TRBD1 (6 bases). The ends were cut back, 1 base at V and 6 bases at J, with 9 bases in the middle. Germline V CDR1 and CDR2: SQVTM, ANQGSEA. CDR3 length: 12 amino acids. The CDR3 bases are TGCAGCGTTGAAGGGGACACCAATGGCTACACCTTC. Translation gives CSVEGDTNGYTF.

The chain carries TRBV10-1 and TRBJ2-5; unclear D gene. The ends were cut back, 3 bases at V and 1 base at J, with 12 bases in the middle. CDR1 and CDR2 (germline): WNHNN, SYGVQD (reference sequence). The CDR3 contains 15 residues. The CDR3 DNA sequence: TGCGCCAGCAGTGAAAGCCCCGGGTGCCAAGAGACCCAGTACTTC. Encoded protein: CASSESPGCQETQYF.

CDR3 region: CASRTGTSVQGDGELFF. DNA for the CDR3: TGTGCCAGCAGAACCGGGACTAGCGTGCAGGGGGACGGGGAGCTGTTTTTT. V gene TRBV11-2 combines with J gene TRBJ2-2; 10 nucleotides match TRBD2. The length of the CDR3 is 17 residues. Germline trimming cut 6 bases from V and 7 bases from J; bases unmatched to any gene: 14. Germline V CDR1 and CDR2: SGHAT, FQNNGV.

The V call is TRBV6-5, the J call TRBJ1-5; TRBD1 is a possible D gene (6 bases). CDR1 is MNHEY and CDR2 is SVGAGI in the germline V gene. The CDR3 totals 15 residues. V dropped 2 bases and J dropped 4 bases, with 12 bases sitting between them. CDR3 coding DNA: TGTGCCAGCAGTTACAGCGGACAGAAAAATCAGCCCCAGCATTTT. It yields the protein CASSYSGQKNQPQHF.

This sequence joins TRBV6-2 or TRBV6-3 and TRBJ2-1, with 13 bases fitting TRBD2. With 5 bases clipped from V and 11 bases from J, the junction kept 9 bases outside the gene matches. The germline V gene has CDR1 MNHEY and CDR2 SVGEGT. The CDR3 runs 15 residues. CDR3 coding DNA: TGTGCCAGCAGTGATGCTGGGACTAGCGGGAAAAAGCAGTTCTTC. Encoded protein: CASSDAGTSGKKQFF.

This sequence joins TRBV12-2 and TRBJ1-5; the listed D gene, TRBD1, was not tested against the DNA. TRBV12-2 is classified as a pseudogene. The CDR3 is 14 residues long. The CDR3 DNA reads as TGTGCAAGTCGCGAAGACAGGGGAAATCAGCCCCAGCATTTT. Its translation: CASREDRGNQPQHF.

The CDR3 nucleotides read TGTGCCAGCAGCGTCTTAGACGGCTCCTACAATGAGCAGTTCTTC. The encoded protein is CASSVLDGSYNEQFF. This chain links TRBV9 with TRBJ2-1; D is ambiguous. Germline loops: CDR1 SGDLS, CDR2 YYNGEE. The CDR3 has 15 residues. V was trimmed by 2 bases and J by 0 bases, leaving 9 bases between them.

The chain combines TRBV6-5 with TRBJ2-5, with 10 bases identical to TRBD2. Germline CDR1 MNHEY, CDR2 SVGAGI. The CDR3 runs to 14 residues. After removal of 8 bases from V and 7 bases from J, the junction contained 10 bases not matched to a gene. The chain's CDR3 is CASGTSGMRGTQYF. The CDR3 DNA is TGTGCCAGCGGAACTAGCGGGATGAGGGGGACCCAGTACTTC.

J is TRBJ2-1 and V is TRBV7-8; 8 nucleotides line up with TRBD2. The CDR3 is 14 residues long. Losses at the gene ends were 3 bases for V and 7 bases for J; bases not matched to a gene: 5. Germline V gene sequence: CDR1 SGHVS, CDR2 FQNEAQ. In DNA form, the CDR3 reads TGTGCCAGCAGCTTCGAGACTAGCGTGAATGAGCAGTTCTTC. Translated, it gives CASSFETSVNEQFF. Full variable domain (remainder filled in from reference TRBV7-8 and TRBJ2-1): GAGVSQSPRYKVAKRGQDVALRCDPISGHVSLFWYQQALGQGPEFLTYFQNEAQLDKSGLPSDRFFAERPEGSVSTLKIQRTQQEDSAVYLCASSFETSVNEQFFGPGTRLTVL.